This is a list of T cell receptor beta chains from one sample in a study of blood T cell repertoires in COVID-19. TCRdb's copy holds only in-frame clones and misses some; the assay was immunoSEQ multiplex PCR. The data show about 260,000 clones, about 90% seen once. Sequences were obtained from PBMCs or T cells enriched from blood (not recorded which). The receptors shown here come from a man aged 45 to 65 who had been exposed to COVID-19. Both conserved end residues are part of each CDR3. A D gene is named only where the DNA matches it firmly. A row's size may be missing; if present it is once, few, many or a size class.

D,V,J,size,CDR3,DNA
TRBD1,TRBV6-4,TRBJ1-1,.,CASRDRGSTEAFF,TGTGCCAGCAGGGACAGGGGGAGCACTGAAGCTTTCTTT
.,TRBV7-3,TRBJ1-1,.,CASSLLGADMNTEAFF,TGTGCCAGCAGCTTATTAGGGGCAGACATGAACACTGAAGCTTTCTTT
.,TRBV9,TRBJ2-5,.,CASSVRDSQETQYF,TGTGCCAGCAGCGTCCGGGACTCACAAGAGACCCAGTACTTC
.,TRBV18,TRBJ2-1,.,CASSLVGASEQFF,TGTGCCAGCTCCCTCGTAGGCGCTAGTGAGCAGTTCTTC
TRBD2,TRBV29-1,TRBJ2-5,.,CSVELAGDIQYF,TGCAGCGTTGAATTAGCGGGAGACATCCAGTACTTC
TRBD1,TRBV5-1,TRBJ1-2,.,CASSIGQGEDYGYTF,TGCGCCAGCAGCATAGGACAGGGGGAGGACTATGGCTACACCTTC
TRBD1,TRBV5-1,TRBJ2-2,.,CASSLFGTGYQEELFF,TGCGCCAGCAGCTTGTTCGGGACAGGCTATCAGGAGGAGCTGTTTTTT
.,TRBV7-2,TRBJ2-3,once,CASSLGGSTNTQYF,TGTGCCAGCAGCTTAGGCGGTTCTACTAATACGCAGTATTTT
.,TRBV2,TRBJ1-5,.,CASSGSDQPQHF,TGTGCCAGCAGTGGGTCGGATCAGCCCCAGCATTTT
TRBD1,TRBV30,TRBJ1-2,once,CAWGRTGPYGYTF,TGTGCCTGGGGCCGGACAGGGCCCTATGGCTACACCTTC
.,TRBV6-1,TRBJ1-3,.,CASSETLGNTIYF,TGTGCCAGCAGTGAAACATTGGGAAACACCATATATTTT
.,TRBV24-1,TRBJ2-2,.,CATSDLERTGTGELFF,TGTGCCACCAGTGATCTAGAAAGAACAGGGACCGGGGAGCTGTTTTTT
TRBD1,TRBV9,TRBJ1-1,.,CASSSVPGQGLSTEAFF,TGTGCCAGCAGCTCAGTCCCGGGACAGGGTCTCAGCACTGAAGCTTTCTTT
.,TRBV10-3,TRBJ1-1,few,CAISEWSTEAFF,TGTGCCATCAGTGAGTGGAGCACTGAAGCTTTCTTT
.,TRBV2,TRBJ1-5,.,CASSERQGRQPQHF,TGTGCCAGCAGTGAAAGGCAGGGGCGTCAGCCCCAGCATTTT
TRBD1,TRBV7-8,TRBJ1-2,.,CASSLDSGTGESGYTF,TGTGCCAGCAGCTTAGATTCCGGGACAGGGGAGTCTGGCTACACCTTC
TRBD1,TRBV9,TRBJ2-3,.,CASSTSSGTGVADTQYF,TGTGCCAGCAGCACATCTTCCGGGACAGGGGTTGCAGATACGCAGTATTTT
.,TRBV28,TRBJ1-4,.,CASSKAFAPEKLFF,TGTGCCAGCAGTAAAGCTTTCGCCCCCGAAAAACTGTTTTTT
.,TRBV24-1,TRBJ2-1,.,CATGPGRDEQFF,TGTGCCACGGGTCCCGGGAGAGATGAGCAGTTCTTC
.,TRBV5-1,TRBJ1-1,.,CASSGQGEETEAFF,TGCGCCAGCAGCGGTCAGGGTGAAGAGACTGAAGCTTTCTTT
.,TRBV9,TRBJ2-7,.,CASSPGTEQYF,TGTGCCAGCAGCCCAGGCACCGAGCAGTACTTC
.,TRBV5-6,TRBJ1-3,.,CASSLRGLTSGSGNTIYF,TGTGCCAGCAGCTTGAGGGGACTCACATCGGGCTCTGGAAACACCATATATTTT
.,TRBV5-1,TRBJ2-2,.,CASRYGTLNTGELFF,TGCGCCAGCAGGTACGGGACTCTGAACACCGGGGAGCTGTTTTTT
TRBD1,TRBV7-6,TRBJ2-5,.,CASSPTGGETQYF,TGTGCCAGCAGCCCGACAGGGGGAGAGACCCAGTACTTC
.,TRBV6-5,TRBJ1-2,.,CASSYTGRDYGYTF,TGTGCCAGCAGTTACACTGGCAGGGATTATGGCTACACCTTC
.,TRBV13,TRBJ2-7,.,CASSPGMDYEQYF,TGTGCCAGCAGCCCAGGGATGGACTACGAGCAGTACTTC
TRBD1,TRBV9,TRBJ2-5,.,CASSVSGTVHQETQYF,TGTGCCAGCAGCGTTTCCGGGACAGTACACCAAGAGACCCAGTACTTC
.,TRBV19,TRBJ1-6,many,CASKRTKDNSPLHF,TGTGCCAGTAAAAGGACTAAAGATAATTCACCCCTCCACTTT
.,TRBV6-5,TRBJ1-2,.,CASGRDGEGYGYTF,TGTGCCAGCGGCCGGGATGGGGAAGGGTATGGCTACACCTTC
.,TRBV10-3,TRBJ2-7,few,CAISESSFSEQYF,TGTGCCATCAGTGAGTCGTCTTTTAGCGAGCAGTACTTC
.,TRBV5-1,TRBJ1-2,.,CASSPGEPANYGYTF,TGCGCCAGCAGCCCCGGGGAGCCCGCTAACTATGGCTACACCTTC
.,TRBV3-1/TRBV3-2,TRBJ1-2,.,CASSQDQGSFPSYGYTF,TGTGCCAGCAGCCAAGATCAGGGCAGCTTTCCCTCGTATGGCTACACCTTC
.,TRBV19,TRBJ1-5,.,CASSIGSRRVHQPQHF,TGTGCCAGTAGTATAGGGTCTCGCAGGGTTCATCAGCCCCAGCATTTT
.,TRBV6-5,TRBJ1-4,once,CASSYPPTGNNEKLFF,TGTGCCAGCAGTTACCCACCGACGGGTAATAATGAAAAACTGTTTTTT
.,TRBV29-1,TRBJ2-5,.,CSVGGVTGTETQYF,TGCAGCGTCGGGGGAGTGACAGGGACGGAGACCCAGTACTTC
.,TRBV15,TRBJ1-5,.,CATSIGQNVQPQHF,TGTGCCACCAGTATCGGACAGAACGTTCAGCCCCAGCATTTT
.,TRBV11-2,TRBJ1-6,.,CASAGDNSPLHF,TGTGCCAGCGCCGGGGATAATTCACCCCTCCACTTT
.,TRBV9,TRBJ2-7,.,CASSVAPWAADSSYEQYF,TGTGCCAGCAGCGTAGCTCCCTGGGCTGCCGACAGCTCCTACGAGCAGTACTTC
TRBD1,TRBV7-9,TRBJ1-1,.,CASSSTGGDLNTEAFF,TGTGCCAGCAGCTCTACAGGGGGCGATCTGAACACTGAAGCTTTCTTT
.,TRBV7-9,TRBJ1-4,few,CASSPEEKLFF,TGTGCCAGCAGCCCAGAAGAAAAACTGTTTTTT
TRBD1,TRBV3-1/TRBV3-2,TRBJ1-1,.,CASSQLPQGDTEAFF,TGTGCCAGCAGCCAACTACCACAGGGGGACACTGAAGCTTTCTTT
.,TRBV5-1,TRBJ2-5,.,CASSAEYQETQYF,TGCGCCAGCAGCGCCGAGTACCAAGAGACCCAGTACTTC
TRBD1,TRBV5-1,TRBJ2-2,.,CASSGTGGPTGELFF,TGCGCCAGCAGCGGTACAGGGGGACCCACCGGGGAGCTGTTTTTT
.,TRBV28,TRBJ1-2,.,CASSLFDISDGYTF,TGTGCCAGCAGTTTATTCGACATATCGGATGGCTACACCTTC
.,TRBV5-1,TRBJ1-6,.,CASRRWTENNSPLHF,TGCGCCAGCAGGCGCTGGACAGAGAATAATTCACCCCTCCACTTT
.,TRBV28,TRBJ2-7,.,CASRPTWGLNSYEQYF,TGTGCCAGCAGACCCACCTGGGGGCTCAACTCCTACGAGCAGTACTTC
TRBD1,TRBV6-5,TRBJ2-1,once,CASRIRQGARNEQFF,TGTGCCAGCAGGATACGACAGGGGGCGCGCAATGAGCAGTTCTTC